Listed below are T cell receptor beta chains from one sample, sequenced in a study of T cells of healthy individuals. In TCRdb, the 5' RACE reads were re-called with MiXCR into one record per CDR3 protein. This sample has 65,000 to 95,000 distinct CDR3 sequences, with about 4.8% found just once. These receptor sequences come from a female donor in good health. The CDR3 runs from the conserved cysteine through the conserved F or W. D genes are given only for firm matches. Expanded clones are given a class, and other clones once, few, many or no size at all.

j_call clone_size d_call v_call cdr3_nt cdr3_aa
TRBJ2-5 many - TRBV3-1 TGTGCCAGCAGCCCCTACAGGGTTAAACAAGAGACCCAGTACTTC CASSPYRVKQETQYF
TRBJ2-3 many - TRBV6-5 TGTGCCAGCAGATGGACTAGCACAGATACGCAGTATTTT CASRWTSTDTQYF
TRBJ2-1 - TRBD2 TRBV30 TGTGCCTGTGGGTGGGGGACTAGCGGGATCAATGAGCAGTTCTTC CACGWGTSGINEQFF
TRBJ1-1 many - TRBV12-3/TRBV12-4 TGTGCCAGCAGTACCGAGGGGTACTGGAACACTGAAGCTTTCTTT CASSTEGYWNTEAFF
TRBJ2-3 - - TRBV7-9 TGTGCCAGCAGCTTACGGCCGGGCCCCATTCAGTATTTT CASSLRPGPIQYF
TRBJ2-5 few TRBD1 TRBV29-1 TGCAGCGTTTGGAACGGACAGGGAGAAGAGACCCAGTACTTC CSVWNGQGEETQYF
TRBJ2-5 many TRBD2 TRBV11-2 TGTGCCAGCAGCTTAAAACGGGAGGTGTGGACTAGCGGTCTCCCTCAAGAGACCCAGTACTTC CASSLKREVWTSGLPQETQYF
TRBJ2-5 many TRBD2 TRBV12-3/TRBV12-4 TGTGCCAGCAGTAGGGAAGCTAGCGGGAGGCGAGCGTCCGAGACCCAGTACTTC CASSREASGRRASETQYF
TRBJ2-1 many TRBD2 TRBV6-5 TGTGCCAGCAGTTATTCAAGCGGGAGGGCCTGGAATGAGCAGTTCTTC CASSYSSGRAWNEQFF
TRBJ2-5 many TRBD1 TRBV5-4 TGTGCCAGCAGCTTGACAGGGGGGATTGGAGAGACCCAGTACTTC CASSLTGGIGETQYF
TRBJ1-1 many - TRBV20-1 TGCAGTGCTAGAGCCGGGACACGGAACACTGAAGCTTTCTTT CSARAGTRNTEAFF
TRBJ1-6 few TRBD1 TRBV6-5 TGTGCCAGCAGCCACGGACAGGGGTTAAATTCACCCCTCCACTTT CASSHGQGLNSPLHF
TRBJ2-7 many - TRBV3-1 TGTGCCAGCAGCCGCACGGGGGAGGAGCAGTACTTC CASSRTGEEQYF
TRBJ2-7 many TRBD1 TRBV7-9 TGTGCCAGCAGCAGACAGGGGGACGAGCAGTACTTC CASSRQGDEQYF
TRBJ2-1 many TRBD1 TRBV20-1 TGCAGTGCTAGAGGGACAGGGCTCGCCTACAATGAGCAGTTCTTC CSARGTGLAYNEQFF
TRBJ1-2 few - TRBV30 TGTGCCTGGAGTGTACGCTCGAGACAGCTTAACTATGGCTACACCTTC CAWSVRSRQLNYGYTF
TRBJ2-7 many TRBD2 TRBV6-7 TGTGCCAGCAGTTACCCAAATCCCAACAGGCTGGCGGGAGGGCCCCCAACCTACGAGCAGTACTTC CASSYPNPNRLAGGPPTYEQYF
TRBJ1-5 few - TRBV29-1 TGCAGCGTTGGGGGTAATGGGAATCAGCCCCAGCATTTT CSVGGNGNQPQHF
TRBJ2-3 many - TRBV29-1 TGCAGCGGTGGTCGGGGCACAGATACGCAGTATTTT CSGGRGTDTQYF
TRBJ2-5 many TRBD2 TRBV20-1 TGCAGTGGCCCAGCCCGCGGCGGGAGGGCTTCGGGGGAGACCCAGTACTTC CSGPARGGRASGETQYF
TRBJ2-3 few TRBD2 TRBV7-2 TGTGCCAGCAGCTTTTCGCTCGGCGCTGGAGGTGCTAGCGGGGCCCCCACAGATACGCAGTATTTT CASSFSLGAGGASGAPTDTQYF
TRBJ1-4 many - TRBV20-1 TGCAGTGCCGCGGTGGGACTAACTGGTGAAAAACTGTTTTTT CSAAVGLTGEKLFF
TRBJ2-1 many TRBD2 TRBV4-3 TGCGCCAGCAGCCAAGAGCTCCCCGGGACTAGCGGACACAATGAGCAGTTCTTC CASSQELPGTSGHNEQFF
TRBJ2-1 few TRBD2 TRBV30 TGTGCCTTCGTGGGGCTAGCGGACGAGCGGTTCTTC CAFVGLADERFF
TRBJ1-6 many - TRBV5-4 TGTGCCAGCAGCTATGAGGGGATGAGCTCCTATAATTCACCCCTCCACTTT CASSYEGMSSYNSPLHF
TRBJ1-2 many TRBD1 TRBV6-6 TGTGCCAGCAGCCGATTGGGGGGACAGGGGAATTTTAACTATGGCTACACCTTC CASSRLGGQGNFNYGYTF
TRBJ2-7 - - TRBV19 TGTGCCAGTAGACCAACAGGGTTAAGCTCCTACGAGCAGTACTTC CASRPTGLSSYEQYF
TRBJ2-1 many - TRBV6-5 TGTGCCAGCAGTAGGACCTCGCCCCTCAATGAGCAGTTCTTC CASSRTSPLNEQFF
TRBJ1-1 - TRBD1 TRBV6-6 TGTGCCAGCAGTCGCCAGGGGGAGAGCGCTGAAGCCATCACCGAAGCTTTCTTT CASSRQGESAEAITEAFF
TRBJ2-2 many TRBD2 TRBV4-2 TGTGCCAGCAGCCAACTGGCGGGGGGGGCCGGGGAGCTGTTTTTT CASSQLAGGAGELFF
TRBJ2-5 many - TRBV16 TGTGCCAGCAGCCACCGGCAAGAGACCCAGTACTTC CASSHRQETQYF
TRBJ2-2 many TRBD2 TRBV28 TGTGCCAGCAGTCTCCCGGGACTAGCGGGAGGTGGTTCGACCGGGGAGCTGTTTTTT CASSLPGLAGGGSTGELFF
TRBJ2-2 many TRBD1 TRBV12-3/TRBV12-4 TGTGCCAGCAGGCCAGGGGGACCCGGGGAGCTGTTTTTT CASRPGGPGELFF
TRBJ2-1 many TRBD2 TRBV7-2 TGTGCCAGCAGCTTCGGGGGACTAGCGGGACTGGGTAATGAGCAGTTCTTC CASSFGGLAGLGNEQFF
TRBJ2-2 - TRBD1 TRBV7-2 TGTGCCAGCAGCATAGGGGACAGGGTTGGGGAGCTGTTTTTT CASSIGDRVGELFF
TRBJ2-5 few - TRBV4-3 TGCGCCAGCAGCCAAGAAAGATTCGAAGAGACCCAGTACTTC CASSQERFEETQYF
TRBJ2-7 many TRBD1 TRBV12-3/TRBV12-4 TGTGCCAGCAGTTTAGCCGGGACAGGTAGTTTTAACTACGAGCAGTACTTC CASSLAGTGSFNYEQYF
TRBJ1-1 many - TRBV5-6 TGTGCCAGCAGTTCGCGGGGAAGGGGGTTCGGCACTGAAGCTTTCTTT CASSSRGRGFGTEAFF
TRBJ2-3 few TRBD2 TRBV5-4 TGTGCCAGCAGCTTAAGCCCAGCACGGGAGGATCAAGATACGCAGTATTTT CASSLSPAREDQDTQYF
TRBJ2-5 many TRBD2 TRBV30 TGTGCCTGGAGTGGACTAGCGGGAGAGGAAGAGACCCAGTACTTC CAWSGLAGEEETQYF
TRBJ2-7 many - TRBV27 TGTGCCAGGCCGGCGGTCTACGAGCAGTACTTC CARPAVYEQYF
TRBJ2-3 - TRBD1 TRBV5-1 TGCGCCAGCAGCCCAGGGACAGGGGCTTTGGATACGCAGTATTTT CASSPGTGALDTQYF
TRBJ2-7 many - TRBV29-1 TGCAGCGCCGTCTTACAGGGTCTCTACGAGCAGTACTTC CSAVLQGLYEQYF
TRBJ2-5 many TRBD1 TRBV20-1 TGCAGTGCCCGGGACAGAAAAGGCCAAGAGACCCAGTACTTC CSARDRKGQETQYF
TRBJ2-7 - - TRBV4-1 TGCGCCAGCAGCCAAGGCACGGGTCCAAACTTGCTCGGCAGGGGTAGAGAGCAGTACTTC CASSQGTGPNLLGRGREQYF
TRBJ2-1 - - TRBV7-3 TGTGCCAGCAGCTACGGGGGTGAGCAGTTCTTC CASSYGGEQFF